These T cell receptor beta chains were read from a single sample in a study of blood T cell repertoires in COVID-19. Libraries were prepared by immunoSEQ multiplex PCR; TCRdb keeps only in-frame clonotypes and omits some of them. The sample has 360,000 or so clones, roughly 91% seen once; the top ten hold 1.7%. Sequenced material: PBMCs or T cells enriched from blood (not recorded which). These receptors all stem from a woman in her 30s who had recovered from COVID-19. The CDR3 runs from the conserved cysteine through the conserved F or W. D genes are given only for firm matches. Some rows have no size entry. The others give once, few or many, or a class for an expanded clone.

J: TRBJ1-5; size: .; V: TRBV6-2/TRBV6-3; D: .; DNA: TGTGCCAGCAGTGCCGGGACTACAAACAATCAGCCCCAGCATTTT; CDR3: CASSAGTTNNQPQHF
J: TRBJ2-7; size: .; V: TRBV28; D: TRBD1; DNA: TGTGCCAGCAGTTTGGGACAGGTCTACGAGCAGTACTTC; CDR3: CASSLGQVYEQYF
J: TRBJ2-2; size: few; V: TRBV24-1; D: TRBD2; DNA: TGTGCCACCTGCGGGACTAGCGATTCCTCCGGGGAGCTGTTTTTT; CDR3: CATCGTSDSSGELFF
J: TRBJ1-2; size: once; V: TRBV5-1; D: .; DNA: TGCGCCAGCAGCAGACCCGGACGGGAGGATGGCTACACCTTC; CDR3: CASSRPGREDGYTF
J: TRBJ2-1; size: once; V: TRBV7-3; D: .; DNA: TGTGCCAGCAGCTCATCTAGTAGCGCCTACAATGAGCAGTTCTTC; CDR3: CASSSSSSAYNEQFF
J: TRBJ2-4; size: .; V: TRBV2; D: TRBD2; DNA: TGTGCCAGCACCCCCCCCAGAGGTCGAGCGGGGGTAAGAGCCAAAAACATTCAGTACTTC; CDR3: CASTPPRGRAGVRAKNIQYF
J: TRBJ2-5; size: .; V: TRBV28; D: TRBD2; DNA: TGTGCCAGCAGTTCCGCGGGAGGGCCGGAGACCCAGTACTTC; CDR3: CASSSAGGPETQYF
J: TRBJ1-2; size: .; V: TRBV28; D: .; DNA: TGTGCCAGCTTTACTCAGGGGCAAGGCTATGGCTACACCTTC; CDR3: CASFTQGQGYGYTF
J: TRBJ2-1; size: .; V: TRBV4-3; D: TRBD1; DNA: TGCGCCAGCAGCCAGGACAGGACTCGGGCCAATGAGCAGTTCTTC; CDR3: CASSQDRTRANEQFF
J: TRBJ1-1; size: .; V: TRBV4-2; D: .; DNA: TGTGCCAGCAGCCAAGATACGCGCGCGTGGACTGAAGCTTTCTTT; CDR3: CASSQDTRAWTEAFF
J: TRBJ1-1; size: .; V: TRBV4-1; D: TRBD1; DNA: TGCGCCAGCAGCCCGACAGGGGAAATTCGGACTGAAGCTTTCTTT; CDR3: CASSPTGEIRTEAFF
J: TRBJ2-1; size: .; V: TRBV3-1/TRBV3-2; D: .; DNA: TGTGCCAGCAGCCAAGATACCATCGGGGAGCAGTTCTTC; CDR3: CASSQDTIGEQFF
J: TRBJ2-6; size: .; V: TRBV10-3; D: TRBD1; DNA: TGTGCCATCAGTGGACAGGGCTCCGGGGCCAACGTCCTGACTTTC; CDR3: CAISGQGSGANVLTF
J: TRBJ2-5; size: .; V: TRBV5-1; D: TRBD1; DNA: TGCGCCAGCAGCTTTACCGGACAGGGGGCAGGGCAAGAGACCCAGTACTTC; CDR3: CASSFTGQGAGQETQYF
J: TRBJ2-4; size: .; V: TRBV3-1/TRBV3-2; D: .; DNA: TGTGCCAGCAGCCAAGGCCCGGAGGCATTCATTCAGTACTTC; CDR3: CASSQGPEAFIQYF
J: TRBJ2-7; size: .; V: TRBV27; D: TRBD1; DNA: TGTGCCAGCAGTTATAGGGGACAGGGCTACGAGCAGTACTTC; CDR3: CASSYRGQGYEQYF
J: TRBJ2-5; size: .; V: TRBV29-1; D: TRBD2; DNA: TGCAGCGTGCGACCTTGGACTAGCGGACGCGAACAAGAGACCCAGTACTTC; CDR3: CSVRPWTSGREQETQYF
J: TRBJ1-1; size: .; V: TRBV5-1; D: .; DNA: TGCGCCAGCAGCCTTAACCGAGGACAGAACACTGAAGCTTTCTTT; CDR3: CASSLNRGQNTEAFF
J: TRBJ2-7; size: few; V: TRBV27; D: .; DNA: TGTGCCAGCAGTTTATCGAGAGGGTCCGAGCAGTACTTC; CDR3: CASSLSRGSEQYF
J: TRBJ2-3; size: .; V: TRBV6-1; D: TRBD1; DNA: TGTGCCAGCAGTGAAACGACAGGGGGCGGCACAGATACGCAGTATTTT; CDR3: CASSETTGGGTDTQYF
J: TRBJ1-2; size: .; V: TRBV3-1/TRBV3-2; D: .; DNA: TGTGCCAGCAGCCCATCCCTACGGGGGGGCGTTAACTATGGCTACACCTTC; CDR3: CASSPSLRGGVNYGYTF
J: TRBJ2-7; size: once; V: TRBV5-4; D: TRBD1; DNA: TGTGCCAGCAGCCCCGGGACAGGGGTGGGGGAGCAGTACTTC; CDR3: CASSPGTGVGEQYF
J: TRBJ2-7; size: .; V: TRBV5-4; D: .; DNA: TGTGCCAGCAGCAGCCACGGACAGTCCACCTACGAGCAGTACTTC; CDR3: CASSSHGQSTYEQYF
J: TRBJ1-6; size: .; V: TRBV30; D: .; DNA: TGTGCCTGGAGTGTACGGCAGGGTGGTAATTCACCCCTCCACTTT; CDR3: CAWSVRQGGNSPLHF
J: TRBJ2-1; size: few; V: TRBV9; D: .; DNA: TGTGCCAGCAGCGTCGAAGGAGATTTCTCCTACAATGAGCAGTTCTTC; CDR3: CASSVEGDFSYNEQFF
J: TRBJ1-6; size: .; V: TRBV15; D: TRBD1; DNA: TGTGCCACCCAAGGAAGGGACAGGGATAATTCACCCCTCCACTTT; CDR3: CATQGRDRDNSPLHF
J: TRBJ1-3; size: .; V: TRBV4-1; D: .; DNA: TGCGCCAGCAGCCAGGCGGGGACTTACAGAAACACCATATATTTT; CDR3: CASSQAGTYRNTIYF
J: TRBJ2-2; size: once; V: TRBV12-2; D: .; DNA: TGTGCAAGTCGCCCCATTGGAGGCCTACAATCAAACACCGGGGAGCTGTTTTTT; CDR3: CASRPIGGLQSNTGELFF
J: TRBJ1-1; size: .; V: TRBV7-3; D: .; DNA: TGTGCCAGCAGCTTCGGAGGGGATGTGTCTGAAGCTTTCTTT; CDR3: CASSFGGDVSEAFF
J: TRBJ2-7; size: .; V: TRBV14; D: .; DNA: TGTGCCAGCAGTCACCTACGGCAGGGAATATACTACGAGCAGTACTTC; CDR3: CASSHLRQGIYYEQYF
J: TRBJ2-6; size: .; V: TRBV19; D: TRBD2; DNA: TGTGCCAGTAGCGGACTAGCGGGGTCTGGGGCCAACGTCCTGACTTTC; CDR3: CASSGLAGSGANVLTF
J: TRBJ1-1; size: few; V: TRBV25-1; D: .; DNA: TGTGCCAGCAGTGAAAACTTGGGCTTGAACACTGAAGCTTTCTTT; CDR3: CASSENLGLNTEAFF
J: TRBJ2-1; size: .; V: TRBV11-3; D: .; DNA: TGTGCCAGCAGCTTAGTGGGACAATTCGGCAATGAGCAGTTCTTC; CDR3: CASSLVGQFGNEQFF
J: TRBJ1-5; size: .; V: TRBV12-5; D: .; DNA: TGTGCTAGTGGTCTAAAACTCACCCAGCCCCAGCATTTT; CDR3: CASGLKLTQPQHF
J: TRBJ2-5; size: .; V: TRBV27; D: TRBD2; DNA: TGTGCCAGCAGCCCTAGCGGGAGATCCCAAGAGACCCAGTACTTC; CDR3: CASSPSGRSQETQYF
J: TRBJ1-4; size: .; V: TRBV18; D: TRBD1; DNA: TGTGCCAGCTTCACCGGAGGGACAGGGGATGAAAAACTGTTTTTT; CDR3: CASFTGGTGDEKLFF
J: TRBJ2-4; size: .; V: TRBV27; D: TRBD2; DNA: TGTGCCAGCAGTTTGCGGCTAGCGGGTCAAAACATTCAGTACTTC; CDR3: CASSLRLAGQNIQYF
J: TRBJ2-7; size: .; V: TRBV4-2; D: .; DNA: TGTGCCAGCAGCCAAGATTGGTCCCCACACCTTAAAAGGACTTCGCTGAACTACGAGCAGTACTTC; CDR3: CASSQDWSPHLKRTSLNYEQYF
J: TRBJ2-1; size: .; V: TRBV2; D: TRBD2; DNA: TGTGCCACCCCCCCCGGGGAGGGTAAGAACTACAATGAGCAGTTCTTC; CDR3: CATPPGEGKNYNEQFF
J: TRBJ2-3; size: .; V: TRBV5-1; D: TRBD2; DNA: TGCGCCAGCAAACGGGAGGGCACAGATACGCAGTATTTT; CDR3: CASKREGTDTQYF
J: TRBJ1-1; size: once; V: TRBV7-8; D: TRBD1; DNA: TGTGCCAGCAGCAGACGGACAGGGACCCCGAACACTGAAGCTTTCTTT; CDR3: CASSRRTGTPNTEAFF
J: TRBJ1-4; size: few; V: TRBV7-2; D: .; DNA: TGTGCCAGCAGCTTAGTGGGAGCAACTAATGAAAAACTGTTTTTT; CDR3: CASSLVGATNEKLFF
J: TRBJ1-4; size: .; V: TRBV12-3/TRBV12-4; D: .; DNA: TGTGCCAGCACCAGGGGAGAAGAAAAACTGTTTTTT; CDR3: CASTRGEEKLFF
J: TRBJ2-3; size: once; V: TRBV24-1; D: .; DNA: TGTGCCACCAGTGACCCAACGACAGGAGCTTACACAGATACGCAGTATTTT; CDR3: CATSDPTTGAYTDTQYF
J: TRBJ2-1; size: once; V: TRBV4-1; D: TRBD1; DNA: TGCGCCAGCAGCCAAGGGGGACAGGGGAGGGATGAGCAGTTCTTC; CDR3: CASSQGGQGRDEQFF
J: TRBJ1-2; size: .; V: TRBV30; D: .; DNA: TGTGCCTGGAGTGGACAAAACTATGGCTACACCTTC; CDR3: CAWSGQNYGYTF
J: TRBJ2-1; size: .; V: TRBV30; D: .; DNA: TGTGCCTGGAGTCCCGGGTCCGCAGCAATCGTGCAGTTCTTC; CDR3: CAWSPGSAAIVQFF
J: TRBJ2-5; size: .; V: TRBV30; D: TRBD1; DNA: TGTGCCTGGAGTGTTGAGAGGACAGGGAGGAAAGAGACCCAGTACTTC; CDR3: CAWSVERTGRKETQYF
J: TRBJ1-2; size: .; V: TRBV4-3; D: TRBD1; DNA: TGCGCCAGCAGCCAAGACCGGACAGGCTATGGCTACACCTTC; CDR3: CASSQDRTGYGYTF
J: TRBJ2-3; size: .; V: TRBV10-2; D: .; DNA: TGCGCCAGCAGTGACCCGCGGGAAGGGGCAGATACGCAGTATTTT; CDR3: CASSDPREGADTQYF
J: TRBJ2-7; size: .; V: TRBV30; D: .; DNA: TGTGCCGGGAATAGGGGCTCCTACGAGCAGTACTTC; CDR3: CAGNRGSYEQYF
J: TRBJ1-4; size: .; V: TRBV29-1; D: TRBD1; DNA: TGCAGCGTTGTACAGGGGGCGGAAAAACTGTTTTTT; CDR3: CSVVQGAEKLFF
J: TRBJ2-1; size: .; V: TRBV5-5; D: .; DNA: TGTGCCAGCAGCTTGGCGGGGGTCCATGAGCAGTTCTTC; CDR3: CASSLAGVHEQFF
J: TRBJ2-1; size: .; V: TRBV24-1; D: TRBD2; DNA: TGTGCCACCGGGGAAACGGGAGCGGGATCCTACAATGAGCAGTTCTTC; CDR3: CATGETGAGSYNEQFF